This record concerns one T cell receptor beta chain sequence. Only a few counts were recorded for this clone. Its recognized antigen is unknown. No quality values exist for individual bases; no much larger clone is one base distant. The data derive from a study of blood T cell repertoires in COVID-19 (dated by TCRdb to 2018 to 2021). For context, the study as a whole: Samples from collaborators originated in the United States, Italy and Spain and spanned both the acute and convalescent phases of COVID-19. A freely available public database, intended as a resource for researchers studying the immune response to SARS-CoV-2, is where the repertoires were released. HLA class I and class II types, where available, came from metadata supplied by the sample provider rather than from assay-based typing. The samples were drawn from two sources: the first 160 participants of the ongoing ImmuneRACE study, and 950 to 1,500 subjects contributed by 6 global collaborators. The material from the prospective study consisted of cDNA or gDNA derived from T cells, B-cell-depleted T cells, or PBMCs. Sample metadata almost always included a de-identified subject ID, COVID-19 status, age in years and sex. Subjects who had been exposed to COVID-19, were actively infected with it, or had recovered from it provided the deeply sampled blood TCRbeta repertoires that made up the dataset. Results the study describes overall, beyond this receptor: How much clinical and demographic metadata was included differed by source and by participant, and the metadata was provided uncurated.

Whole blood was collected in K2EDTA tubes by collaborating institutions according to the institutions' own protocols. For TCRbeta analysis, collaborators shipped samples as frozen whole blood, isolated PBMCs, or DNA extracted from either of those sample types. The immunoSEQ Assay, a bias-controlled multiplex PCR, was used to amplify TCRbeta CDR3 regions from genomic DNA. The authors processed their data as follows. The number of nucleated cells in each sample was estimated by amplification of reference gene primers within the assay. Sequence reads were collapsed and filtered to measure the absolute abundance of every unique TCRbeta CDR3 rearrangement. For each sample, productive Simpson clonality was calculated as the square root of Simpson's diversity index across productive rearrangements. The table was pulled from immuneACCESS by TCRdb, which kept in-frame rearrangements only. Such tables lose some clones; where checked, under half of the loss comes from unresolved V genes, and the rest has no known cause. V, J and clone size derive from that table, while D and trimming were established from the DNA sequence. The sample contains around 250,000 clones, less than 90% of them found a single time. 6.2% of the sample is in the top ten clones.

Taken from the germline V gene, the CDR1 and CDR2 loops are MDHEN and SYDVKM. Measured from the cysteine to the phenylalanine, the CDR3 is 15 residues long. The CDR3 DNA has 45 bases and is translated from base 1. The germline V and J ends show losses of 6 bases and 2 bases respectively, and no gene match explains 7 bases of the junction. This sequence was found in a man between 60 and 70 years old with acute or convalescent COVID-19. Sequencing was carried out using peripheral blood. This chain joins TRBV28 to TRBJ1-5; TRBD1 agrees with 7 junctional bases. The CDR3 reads CASRSDRVRNQPQHF. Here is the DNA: TGTGCCAGCAGATCTGACAGGGTTCGCAATCAGCCCCAGCATTTT.